The present T cell receptor (beta chain) was sequenced within a study of identical twins. Study observations and caveats: For out-of-frame alpha sequences shared by twins, low generation probability was in excess.

TCRdb independently ran MiXCR on the 5' RACE reads; one entry per CDR3 protein. The sample records 500,000 to 550,000 distinct CDR3 sequences, about a fifth being singletons. This clonotype was counted only a few times. No antigen is known for it. V lost 0 bases to trimming and J lost 2 bases; unmatched junction nucleotides: 12. Germline CDR1 DFQATT, CDR2 SNEGSKA (reference sequence). This CDR3 has 17 residues. These data were likewise used in another study, on yellow fever vaccine responses in identical twins.

The TCR was taken from a woman aged 18-35 years in good health. The gene calls are TRBV20-1 and TRBJ1-1, with TRBD1 identical over 7 bases. The source material was CD4+ T cells sorted from blood. This chain's CDR3 is CSARDRVSHRGNTEAFF. DNA of the CDR3: TGCAGTGCTAGAGATCGGGTGTCCCACAGGGGAAACACTGAAGCTTTCTTT.